The 22 T cell receptor beta chains below were found in one sample sequenced in a study of blood T cell repertoires in COVID-19. Measured with immunoSEQ multiplex PCR; TCRdb has only the in-frame clones, and not every one. This sample has under 200,000 clones, with around 87% found just once. Material for sequencing was peripheral blood. Receptor source: a woman aged 65 to 85 with COVID-19, enrolled during active disease.

CDR3 coding DNA: TGTGCCAGCAGTACGGGGGGGGGTTCGGGCAATCAGCCCCAGCATTTT. This encodes CASSTGGGSGNQPQHF. The gene calls are TRBV6-2 or TRBV6-3 and TRBJ1-5, with a weak D call TRBD1 (5 bases). The CDR3 length is 16 residues. Germline CDR1 MNHEY, CDR2 SVGEGT. The V end lost 5 bases, the J end lost 2 bases, and 16 bases lay between the germline ends.

The gene calls are TRBV6-2 or TRBV6-3 and TRBJ1-1, with D perhaps TRBD1 (5 bases). Germline CDR1 MNHEY, CDR2 SVGEGT. This CDR3 is built from 16 residues. The V end lost 0 bases, the J end lost 1 base, and 12 bases lay between the germline ends. CDR3 residues: CASSYSEWTKNTEAFF. CDR3 nucleotides: TGTGCCAGCAGTTACTCCGAATGGACAAAGAACACTGAAGCTTTCTTT.

This chain uses TRBV27 with TRBJ2-2; TRBD1 is a possible D gene (5 bases). The CDR3 is 18 amino acids. V dropped 7 bases and J dropped 0 bases, with 21 bases sitting between them. Germline CDR1 is MNHEY and CDR2 is SMNVEV (reference sequence). Here the CDR3 DNA reads TGTGCCAGCACCAAGACACCTGGACACGTCGCGAACACCGGGGAGCTGTTTTTT. It translates to CASTKTPGHVANTGELFF.

The V gene is TRBV30, the J gene TRBJ2-5, with D possibly being TRBD2 (6 bases). The CDR3 sequence is 12 residues long. The germline gives CDR1 GTSNPN, CDR2 SVGIG (reference sequence). V gave up 8 bases and J gave up 5 bases, with 15 bases separating them. DNA for the CDR3: TGTGCCCTCCGGAGGGATGGGGAGACCCAGTACTTC. Residues: CALRRDGETQYF. Variable domain in full (rest from reference TRBV30 and TRBJ2-5): SQTIHQWPATLVQPVGSPLSLECTVEGTSNPNLYWYRQAAGRGLQLLFYSVGIGQISSEVPQNLSASRPQDRQFILSSKKLLLSDSGFYLCALRRDGETQYFGPGTRLLVL.

This clone came up once. This chain joins TRBV9 and TRBJ1-6; perhaps TRBD1 as D (5 bases). Per germline, CDR1 SGDLS and CDR2 YYNGEE. The CDR3 is 15 amino acids. Trimming pared 1 base from V and 1 base from J, leaving 6 bases between. The chain's CDR3 is CASSVKGSYNSPLHF. CDR3 in DNA: TGTGCCAGCAGCGTAAAGGGGTCCTATAATTCACCCCTCCACTTT.

The chain couples TRBV18 to TRBJ1-2; no clear D gene. The CDR3 covers 14 residues. Germline V gives CDR1 KGHSH, CDR2 LQKENI. Deletions cut 6 bases from V and 4 bases from J, with 15 bases between. The CDR3 DNA reads as TGTGCCAGCTCCTACACCGGGGATCCCTATGGCTACACCTTC. Amino acids: CASSYTGDPYGYTF.

This sequence joins TRBV7-2 and TRBJ2-7; 9 bases match TRBD2. The CDR3 contains 15 residues. CDR1 is SGHTA and CDR2 is FQGNSA in the germline V gene. V was pared by 5 bases and J by 4 bases, with 9 bases of the junction left unmatched. The CDR3 DNA reads as TGTGCCAGCAGCGGAGGTCCTAGCGGGGTTTACGAGCAGTACTTC. This gives the protein CASSGGPSGVYEQYF. Variable domain in full (rest from reference TRBV7-2 and TRBJ2-7): GAGVSQSPSNKVTEKGKDVELRCDPISGHTALYWYRQSLGQGLEFLIYFQGNSAPDKSGLPSDRFSAERTGGSVSTLTIQRTQQEDSAVYLCASSGGPSGVYEQYFGPGTRLTVT.

The V call is TRBV5-1, the J call TRBJ1-2; D not certain. The CDR3 extends over 14 amino acids. V gave up 4 bases and J gave up 2 bases, with 12 bases separating them. From germline, CDR1 is SGHRS and CDR2 YFSETQ. The CDR3 DNA reads as TGCGCCAGCAGCGGAACGGAGTCCAACTATGGCTACACCTTC. Translation: CASSGTESNYGYTF.

This clone was detected only once. The CDR3 loop reads CASMRAGVQPQHF. The CDR3 DNA follows: TGTGCCAGCATGAGGGCAGGCGTTCAGCCCCAGCATTTT. The rearrangement uses TRBV12-3 or TRBV12-4 and TRBJ1-5; D is unclear. V lost 7 bases and J lost 6, with 13 bases in between. The CDR3 runs to 13 residues.

The V gene is TRBV30, the J gene TRBJ2-1; tentatively, D is TRBD1 (7 bases). CDR1 GTSNPN and CDR2 SVGIG come from the germline V gene (reference sequence). The CDR3 has 14 amino acids. V dropped 2 bases and J dropped 7 bases, with 15 bases sitting between them. CDR3 nucleotide sequence: TGTGCCTGGAGTCACGGGGGACAGTTGAATGAGCAGTTCTTC. This codes for CAWSHGGQLNEQFF.

This clone was seen more than once but under ten times. The V gene is TRBV3-1 (or the pseudogene TRBV3-2), the J gene TRBJ1-2; D is undetermined. The V end was cut by 5 bases, the J end by 3 bases, with 4 bases between. CDR3 size: 11 residues. Germline-derived CDR1 and CDR2 are LGHDT and YNNKEL (reference sequence). The chain's CDR3 is CASSTDYGYTF. The CDR3 nucleotides read TGTGCCAGCAGCACGGACTATGGCTACACCTTC.

The CDR3 protein is CSGGAGDEQFF. The CDR3 DNA reads TGCAGCGGGGGAGCAGGCGATGAGCAGTTCTTC. The rearrangement links TRBV29-1 to TRBJ2-1; weak D call: TRBD2 (5 bases). The CDR3 is made up of 11 amino acids. Looked up from germline, CDR1 is SQVTM and CDR2 is ANQGSEA. The germline V and J ends were trimmed by 7 bases and 8 bases, with 12 bases remaining between them.

This clone has just one count. CDR3 DNA sequence: TGCAGCGTTGACGTTGGGGGCGTATTAGCTGAGCAGTTCTTC. Protein product: CSVDVGGVLAEQFF. This rearrangement joins TRBV29-1 to TRBJ2-1; D possibly corresponds to TRBD1 (6 bases). Germline V gives CDR1 SQVTM, CDR2 ANQGSEA. Trimming stripped 3 bases from V and 9 bases from J, with 18 bases between. The CDR3 totals 14 residues.

The J gene is TRBJ2-1, the V gene TRBV27, with 8 bases matching TRBD1. J gave up 9 bases and V 4 bases, and 8 bases lay outside the gene matches. CDR1 and CDR2 from the germline V gene are MNHEY and SMNVEV (reference sequence). This CDR3 comprises 14 residues. CDR3 loop: CASSSGQVGAEQFF. The CDR3 DNA reads TGTGCCAGCAGTTCGGGACAGGTTGGGGCTGAGCAGTTCTTC.

The rearrangement joins TRBV23-1 to TRBJ1-1; tentative D call: TRBD1 (5 bases). TRBV23-1 is flagged as an ORF with uncertain function. CDR3 length: 18 amino acids. V was cut by 2 bases and J by 1 base, with 20 bases left in between. Here the CDR3 reads CASSQPTREGRENTEAFF. In nucleotides, the CDR3 is TGCGCCAGCAGTCAACCGACGAGGGAGGGCAGGGAGAACACTGAAGCTTTCTTT.

This clone has a single count. This sequence joins TRBV14 and TRBJ2-4; a weak D match, TRBD1 (5 bases). The CDR3 loop spans 15 amino acids. Trimming shortened V by 4 bases and J by 7 bases, and 17 bases separated the two germline ends. Germline CDR1 is SGHDN and CDR2 is FVKESK. This CDR3 is CASSPLDSLPNIQYF. The CDR3 bases are TGTGCCAGCAGCCCACTCGACAGCCTCCCGAACATTCAGTACTTC.

The chain combines TRBV6-5 with TRBJ1-5, with D possibly TRBD1 on 5 matching bases. The V gene's germline CDR1 is MNHEY and CDR2 SVGAGI. Deletions cut 5 bases from V and 6 bases from J, with 14 bases between. The CDR3 length is 14 residues. CDR3 DNA sequence: TGTGCCAGCAGTCAGGGCTCGGGAGGTCAGCCCCAGCATTTT. Its translation is CASSQGSGGQPQHF.

The V gene is TRBV5-6, the J gene TRBJ1-2; 9 positions match TRBD1. V shed 4 bases, J shed 8 bases, and the junction held 15 bases outside the gene matches. The CDR3 covers 16 residues. The germline V gene has CDR1 SGHDT and CDR2 YYEEEE. The CDR3 bases are TGTGCCAGCAGCCCAGTGGGTCACAGGGGGCATTGGGGCTACACCTTC. It specifies CASSPVGHRGHWGYTF.

The J gene is TRBJ1-2, the V gene TRBV28; 7 positions match TRBD1. Germline V gene sequence: CDR1 MDHEN, CDR2 SYDVKM. V shed 4 bases and J 11 bases; nucleotides not matched to a gene: 13. This CDR3 has 14 residues. The CDR3 is CASSSSRQGGRYTF. Written as DNA, the CDR3 is TGTGCCAGCAGTTCATCCCGACAGGGTGGTCGGTACACCTTC.

The chain employs TRBV28 and TRBJ1-2; 10 positions match TRBD1. In germline, CDR1 is MDHEN, CDR2 SYDVKM. CDR3 length equals 15 residues. The trim removed 5 bases at V and 6 bases at J, leaving 9 bases unmatched. The CDR3 loop is CASSELRTGGDGYTF. DNA for the CDR3: TGTGCCAGCAGTGAACTTCGGACAGGGGGGGATGGCTACACCTTC.

The chain carries TRBV7-9 and TRBJ2-3, with 9 bases matching TRBD2. After removal of 2 bases from V and 5 bases from J, the junction contained 11 bases not matched to a gene. The CDR3 extends over 17 amino acids. Germline CDR1 SEHNR, CDR2 FQNEAQ (reference sequence). As DNA, the CDR3 is TGTGCCAGCAGCTTAATACTCGCGGGGGGGCGGAGAGATACGCAGTATTTT. It yields the protein CASSLILAGGRRDTQYF.

J is TRBJ2-5 and V is TRBV7-6, with 10 positions matching TRBD2. Germline V CDR1 and CDR2: SGHVS, FNYEAQ. Trimming at V came to 5 bases and at J to 0 bases, leaving 6 bases not matched to a gene. This CDR3 is 16 amino acids long. In DNA, the CDR3 is TGTGCCAGCAGCGAGGAGCTAGCGGGGGACCAAGAGACCCAGTACTTC. Encoded protein: CASSEELAGDQETQYF.